This T cell receptor beta chain was sequenced for a study of cytomegalovirus exposure and HLA in healthy donors. With V trimmed by 5 bases and J by 4 bases, 10 bases remained unmatched. Germline CDR1 reads PRHDT; CDR2 reads FYEKMQ (reference sequence). The CDR3 is 16 residues long. Turning to this clone: The antigen remains undetermined.

This PCR relied on a set of 60 Vbeta primers and 13 Jbeta primers. Assay used: immunoSEQ multiplex PCR; TCRdb lists only in-frame clones, some missing. The table lists roughly 120,000 clones, around 73% of them singletons. Study-level points and caveats: Researchers reported in a later analysis that a missense DCLRE1C variant was tied to TCR beta V- and J-gene trimming. Sequence variants that were highly shared formed a cluster that was likely a sequencing artifact.

Sequencing was performed on PBMCs. The chain joins TRBV13 to TRBJ2-1, with 8 positions matching TRBD2. This clonotype was sampled from a woman younger than 45 in good health and CMV-seropositive. The CDR3 reads CASSPWGAGVYNEQFF. In DNA, the CDR3 is TGTGCCAGCAGCCCGTGGGGAGCGGGGGTTTACAATGAGCAGTTCTTC.